A single sample gave rise to the 17 T cell receptor beta chains below, sequenced in a study of OX40 agonist ivuxolimab in advanced cancers. Sequencing used immunoSEQ multiplex PCR; TCRdb keeps in-frame clones, though not all of them. The table records 150,000 to 190,000 clones, under 95% of them present only once. This sample comprised CD4+ or CD8+ T cells sorted from blood, obtained in a trial of the OX40 agonist ivuxolimab. Every receptor here comes from an adult with an advanced solid tumor such as melanoma, head and neck, liver or kidney cancer.

A note on this clone: Additional DNA sequences in this sample encode the identical CDR3. The chain carries TRBV11-2 and TRBJ2-7; 12 bases line up with TRBD2. Germline loops: CDR1 SGHAT, CDR2 FQNNGV. The length of the CDR3 is 14 residues. The J segment lost 5 bases and the V segment lost 5 bases, leaving 4 bases of the junction unmatched. CDR3 region: CASSLAGGPHEQYF. CDR3 in DNA: TGTGCCAGCAGCCTAGCGGGGGGGCCCCACGAGCAGTACTTC.

The chain employs TRBV5-1 and TRBJ2-3; 7 bases align to TRBD1. This CDR3 is 16 amino acids long. The germline V gene encodes CDR1 SGHRS and CDR2 YFSETQ. Trimming removed 4 bases from V and 1 base from J; junction bases left unmatched: 9. The CDR3 region is CASSPEGAGGTDTQYF. The CDR3 DNA sequence: TGCGCCAGCAGCCCCGAGGGGGCAGGCGGCACAGATACGCAGTATTTT. Looking up the rest from reference TRBV5-1 and TRBJ2-3 gives the full variable domain: KAGVTQTPRYLIKTRGQQVTLSCSPISGHRSVSWYQQTPGQGLQFLFEYFSETQRNKGNFPGRFSGRQFSNSRSEMNVSTLELGDSALYLCASSPEGAGGTDTQYFGPGTRLTVL.

The chain has TRBV7-2 and TRBJ2-4; D perhaps matches TRBD2 (5 bases). The CDR3 sequence is 14 residues long. The V gene lost 1 base and the J gene lost 8 bases, with 12 bases spanning the gap. Germline loops: CDR1 SGHTA, CDR2 FQGNSA. Here the CDR3 DNA reads TGTGCCAGCAGCTTAGTAGGAGGTATCGACATTCAGTACTTC. This gives the protein CASSLVGGIDIQYF.

The rearrangement uses TRBV5-4 and TRBJ1-2; D is possibly TRBD1 (5 bases). V was cut by 0 bases and J by 0 bases, with 9 bases left in between. There are 15 residues in the CDR3. Germline values: CDR1 SGHNT, CDR2 YYREEE (reference sequence). The CDR3: CASSLVAGPNYGYTF. CDR3 nucleotide sequence: TGTGCCAGCAGCTTGGTGGCAGGGCCTAACTATGGCTACACCTTC.

The CDR3: CASSLVLDRVPYEQYF. The DNA for the CDR3 is TGTGCCAGCAGCTTAGTCCTGGACAGGGTGCCCTACGAGCAGTACTTC. The chain uses TRBV11-2 and TRBJ2-7; 8 bases line up with TRBD1. There are 16 residues in the CDR3. CDR1 is SGHAT, CDR2 FQNNGV, per germline. Trimming cost V 1 base and J 2 bases; bases outside gene matches: 7.

This rearrangement joins TRBV6-1 to TRBJ1-2; D may be TRBD1 (5 bases). CDR1 and CDR2 from the germline V gene are MNHNS and SASEGT. This CDR3 comprises 13 residues. Trimming shortened V by 10 bases and J by 3 bases, and 15 bases separated the two germline ends. CDR3 sequence reads: CATSGAFHYGYTF. For the CDR3, the DNA is TGTGCCACCTCCGGGGCTTTCCACTATGGCTACACCTTC.

The chain is built from TRBV6-5 and TRBJ2-3; TRBD2 is a possible D gene (5 bases). The V gene lost 5 bases and the J gene lost 9 bases, with 12 bases spanning the gap. CDR1 is MNHEY, CDR2 SVGAGI, per germline. This CDR3 contains 12 residues. CDR3 region: CASSPMGETQYF. In nucleotides, the CDR3 is TGTGCCAGCAGTCCCATGGGAGAGACGCAGTATTTT.

This chain joins TRBV15 and TRBJ2-6; D tentatively reads TRBD1 or TRBD2 (6 bases each). The CDR3 is 19 amino acids. The germline V and J ends were trimmed by 3 bases and 0 bases, with 18 bases remaining between them. Germline CDR1 and CDR2: LNHNV and YYDKDF (reference sequence). The CDR3 reads CATSSRRGAKSSGANVLTF. In nucleotides, the CDR3 is TGTGCCACCAGCAGTAGAAGGGGGGCGAAGAGCTCTGGGGCCAACGTCCTGACTTTC.

The chain uses TRBV7-2 and TRBJ2-1; 12 nucleotides line up with TRBD2. CDR1 and CDR2 from the germline V gene are SGHTA and FQGNSA. This CDR3 has 14 amino acids. The trim removed 10 bases at V and 4 bases at J, leaving 5 bases unmatched. The CDR3 DNA is TGTGCCATCCCCGGACTAGCGGGGTACAATGAGCAGTTCTTC. It encodes CAIPGLAGYNEQFF.

The chain employs TRBV9 and TRBJ1-5, with 9 bases identical to TRBD1. V dropped 5 bases and J dropped 5; count of bases not matched to a gene: 2. The CDR3 is 13 residues long. In germline, CDR1 is SGDLS, CDR2 YYNGEE. The CDR3 reads CASSRQGDQPQHF. Written as DNA, the CDR3 is TGTGCCAGCAGTCGACAGGGGGATCAGCCCCAGCATTTT.

This chain's CDR3 is CASSLATGTEAFF. The CDR3 DNA is TGTGCCAGCAGCTTAGCGACGGGAACTGAAGCTTTCTTT. The gene calls are TRBV7-2 and TRBJ1-1; D gene ambiguous. V lost 0 bases and J lost 5, with 7 bases in between. CDR3 size: 13 residues. Germline CDR1 is SGHTA and CDR2 is FQGNSA.

J is TRBJ2-3 and V is TRBV7-6; D unresolved. Germline loops: CDR1 SGHVS, CDR2 FNYEAQ. Trimming removed 1 base from V and 5 bases from J, with 10 bases in between. The CDR3 runs to 14 residues. DNA of the CDR3: TGTGCCAGCAGCTTAGGCTCCTATGGAGATACGCAGTATTTT. This sequence encodes CASSLGSYGDTQYF.

The chain couples TRBV7-2 to TRBJ2-5, with TRBD2 as a possible D gene (6 bases). Between the trimmed V and J ends, which lost 5 bases and 4 bases, there was a span of 17 bases. The CDR3 loop spans 15 amino acids. Germline V CDR1 and CDR2: SGHTA, FQGNSA. CDR3 sequence (DNA): TGTGCCAGCAGCCTCGGGCTGACTAGGCGAGAGACCCAGTACTTC. This encodes CASSLGLTRRETQYF.

As for this clone: The same CDR3 can be traced to other DNA sequences in this sample. The DNA for the CDR3 is TGTGCCATCAGTGAGTCGGAGACCCAGTACTTC. Its protein product is CAISESETQYF. The V and J genes are TRBV10-3 and TRBJ2-5, with D hard to call. The CDR3 spans 11 residues. Germline lookup yields CDR1 ENHRY and CDR2 SYGVKD. V was trimmed by 0 bases and J by 5 bases, leaving 1 base between them.

V is TRBV9 and J is TRBJ2-1; perhaps D is TRBD1 or TRBD2 (5 bases each). This CDR3 is 13 amino acids long. V was trimmed by 0 bases and J by 7 bases, leaving 8 bases between them. Germline loops: CDR1 SGDLS, CDR2 YYNGEE. This chain's CDR3 is CASSVVGENEQFF. The CDR3 bases are TGTGCCAGCAGCGTAGTAGGGGAGAATGAGCAGTTCTTC.

This chain links TRBV15 with TRBJ2-4, with D possibly being TRBD2 (5 bases). The length of the CDR3 is 15 residues. Trimming removed 3 bases at V and 0 bases at J, with 9 bases between. Germline assignment: CDR1 LNHNV and CDR2 YYDKDF (reference sequence). As DNA, the CDR3 is TGTGCCACCAGCAGCGTCGGGGTAGCCAAAAACATTCAGTACTTC. Translation gives CATSSVGVAKNIQYF.

CDR3 DNA: TGTGCCAGCAGTTACCAGGGTGGTCAGCCCCAGCATTTT. Protein sequence: CASSYQGGQPQHF. The gene calls are TRBV27 and TRBJ1-5, with D tentatively TRBD1 (5 bases). Germline CDR1 and CDR2: MNHEY and SMNVEV (reference sequence). The CDR3 has 13 residues. V lost 4 bases and J lost 6, with 10 bases in between.